These 20 T cell receptor beta chains originate from one sample sequenced in a study of human T cells and chemical hapten exposure. The sample's time point: pre-sensitization, week 0. Treatment of the sample: therapeutic diphenylcyclopropenone sensitization with weekly scalp DPC. TCRdb called the RACE reads again in MiXCR, with one record for every CDR3 protein. Seen here are 60,000 to 80,000 distinct CDR3 sequences, approximately 7% observed once, and the top ten hold roughly 1.7%. The sequenced sample was whole blood, obtained in connection with sensitization to the hapten diphenylcyclopropenone (DPC). The source is a woman aged 25-40 years with alopecia areata. Some clones in this sample may be carry-over from other donors' samples.

This clonotype was found many times. V and J are TRBV5-1 and TRBJ1-1, with D possibly matching TRBD1 (5 bases). CDR1 is SGHRS and CDR2 is YFSETQ in the germline V gene. CDR3 length equals 15 residues. V was shortened by 0 bases and J by 7 bases, with 16 bases between the two germline ends. CDR3 coding DNA: TGCGCCAGCAGCTTGGATGGCGGACGGGGCGGTGAAGCTTTCTTT. It yields the protein CASSLDGGRGGEAFF.

This chain links TRBV6-5 with TRBJ1-3, with D tentatively TRBD1 (5 bases). CDR3 length equals 15 residues. Trimming left V 8 bases short and J 0 bases short, with 14 bases between. Germline V CDR1 and CDR2: MNHEY, SVGAGI. In nucleotides, the CDR3 is TGTGCCAGCGGTAGGGGATACACCTCTGGAAACACCATATATTTT. Translating it yields CASGRGYTSGNTIYF.

In its sample, this clonotype was seen many times. This chain uses TRBV3-1 with TRBJ2-7; D is uncertain. The V gene's germline CDR1 is LGHDT and CDR2 YNNKEL (reference sequence). The germline V and J ends were trimmed by 4 bases and 3 bases, with 10 bases remaining between them. This CDR3 comprises 13 residues. The CDR3 coding sequence is TGTGCCAGCAGCCCAGGACCGTTCTACGAGCAGTACTTC. This codes for CASSPGPFYEQYF.

This clonotype was seen many times. The rearrangement uses TRBV29-1 and TRBJ1-1; D uncertain. CDR1 SQVTM and CDR2 ANQGSEA come from the germline V gene. This CDR3 is built from 12 residues. The germline V and J ends were trimmed by 6 bases and 1 base, with 9 bases remaining between them. The chain's CDR3 is CSVQRWNTEAFF. DNA of the CDR3: TGCAGCGTCCAGAGGTGGAACACTGAAGCTTTCTTT.

This clonotype came up many times. The chain combines TRBV12-3 or TRBV12-4 with TRBJ1-2, with 10 bases aligning to TRBD1. The V segment lost 5 bases and the J segment 8 bases; nucleotides outside the gene matches: 11. This CDR3 contains 15 residues. The CDR3: CASSGRQGAKEGYTF. CDR3 sequence (DNA): TGTGCCAGCAGTGGGAGACAGGGGGCGAAGGAGGGCTACACCTTC.

There are many counts of this clonotype. The chain is built from TRBV5-5 and TRBJ2-3; either TRBD1 or TRBD2 may fit D (6 bases each). Per germline, CDR1 SGHKS and CDR2 YYEKEE (reference sequence). The ends were cut back, 3 bases at V and 2 bases at J, with 16 bases in the middle. The CDR3 consists of 16 residues. DNA for the CDR3: TGTGCCAGCAGCTCTACAGGGAGGAGGTCCACAGATACGCAGTATTTT. Translation: CASSSTGRRSTDTQYF.

This chain joins TRBV9 and TRBJ2-1, with 8 bases lining up with TRBD2. Trimming at V came to 10 bases and at J to 8 bases, leaving 17 bases not matched to a gene. This CDR3 contains 15 residues. Germline V gene data show CDR1 as SGDLS and CDR2 as YYNGEE. This chain's CDR3 is CACNPGRGGDHEQFF. DNA for the CDR3: TGTGCCTGCAACCCCGGGAGGGGCGGTGACCATGAGCAGTTCTTC.

The table lists this clonotype with a few counts. The V gene is TRBV7-2, the J gene TRBJ2-5; unclear D gene. Germline V gene lookup returns CDR1 SGHTA and CDR2 FQGNSA. This CDR3 region has 12 residues. Trimming stripped 10 bases from V and 0 bases from J, with 9 bases between. The CDR3 here is CATSRNQETQYF. The CDR3 DNA reads TGTGCCACGTCCCGAAACCAAGAGACCCAGTACTTC.

This clonotype was recorded at least ten times. The chain recombines TRBV29-1 with TRBJ2-5, with 9 bases aligning to TRBD1. Germline V CDR1 and CDR2: SQVTM, ANQGSEA. The V and J ends lost 7 bases and 5 bases, in that order; junction bases with no gene match: 8. CDR3 length equals 13 residues. Here the CDR3 DNA reads TGCAGCGCCGAACAGGGGGCGCGGGAGACCCAGTACTTC. Amino acid sequence: CSAEQGARETQYF.

The sample holds many counts of this clonotype. This chain links TRBV2 with TRBJ1-2; 11 nucleotides match TRBD1. The CDR3 is made up of 14 amino acids. V dropped 6 bases and J dropped 8; count of bases not matched to a gene: 8. Germline CDR1 and CDR2: SNHLY and FYNNEI. The CDR3 is CASREDRGLWGYTF. In nucleotides, the CDR3 is TGTGCCAGCAGAGAGGACAGGGGGCTCTGGGGCTACACCTTC.

In this sample, this clonotype turned up a few times. V and J are TRBV6-1 and TRBJ1-4; 10 bases are a match to TRBD1. CDR3 length: 15 amino acids. Trimming at V came to 3 bases and at J to 8 bases, leaving 6 bases not matched to a gene. Germline CDR1 reads MNHNS; CDR2 reads SASEGT. The chain's CDR3 is CASSDPGTGDEKLFF. The CDR3 nucleotides read TGTGCCAGCAGTGATCCCGGGACAGGGGACGAAAAACTGTTTTTT.

This clonotype occurred a few times. In DNA form, the CDR3 reads TGTGCCAGCAGTGAAGCGCCGAAAGCGGGTACGCAGTATTTT. This gives the protein CASSEAPKAGTQYF. This chain connects TRBV2 to TRBJ2-3, with D possibly matching TRBD2 (6 bases). Trimming removed 0 bases at V and 8 bases at J, with 12 bases between. The CDR3 covers 14 residues. Germline V gene lookup returns CDR1 SNHLY and CDR2 FYNNEI.

This clonotype was picked up a small number of times. This CDR3 reads CASSPQTGRATTQETQYF. As DNA, the CDR3 is TGTGCCAGCAGTCCTCAGACGGGAAGGGCCACCACCCAAGAGACCCAGTACTTC. This chain joins TRBV27 and TRBJ2-5, with D maybe TRBD2 (5 bases). V was pared by 5 bases and J by 1 base, with 23 bases between. Per germline, CDR1 MNHEY and CDR2 SMNVEV (reference sequence). This CDR3 has 18 residues.

This clonotype was observed at least ten times. The chain joins TRBV11-2 to TRBJ1-1; D is ambiguous. Looked up from germline, CDR1 is SGHAT and CDR2 is FQNNGV. The CDR3 is made up of 17 amino acids. V was shortened by 0 bases and J by 0 bases, with 14 bases between the two germline ends. CDR3 sequence: CASSLESVRVLNTEAFF. Here the CDR3 DNA reads TGTGCCAGCAGCTTAGAGTCTGTGCGGGTCCTGAACACTGAAGCTTTCTTT.

This clonotype was seen ten or more times. This sequence joins TRBV29-1 and TRBJ1-1; D gene unclear. Germline values: CDR1 SQVTM, CDR2 ANQGSEA. The CDR3 sequence is 10 residues long. The V end lost 6 bases, the J end lost 1 base, and 3 bases lay between the germline ends. The CDR3 loop is CSVKNTEAFF. The CDR3, as DNA: TGCAGCGTGAAGAACACTGAAGCTTTCTTT.

This clonotype was detected only a few times. The chain is built from TRBV19 and TRBJ2-1; 10 bases are a match to TRBD1. CDR1 is LNHDA and CDR2 is SQIVND in the germline V gene (reference sequence). The CDR3 length is 17 residues. After removal of 5 bases from V and 2 bases from J, the junction contained 9 bases not matched to a gene. The CDR3 bases are TGTGCCAGTAGTCCCAAAGGGGGGACAGGGGCCTACAATGAGCAGTTCTTC. Its protein is CASSPKGGTGAYNEQFF.

This clonotype was counted ten times or more. J is TRBJ1-4 and V is TRBV5-1; weak D call: TRBD1 (6 bases). V lost 4 bases and J 0 bases, leaving 10 bases between the germline ends. The CDR3 covers 15 residues. Per germline, CDR1 SGHRS and CDR2 YFSETQ. In DNA, the CDR3 is TGCGCCAGCAGCCTGACAGGAGCAACTAATGAAAAACTGTTTTTT. This sequence encodes CASSLTGATNEKLFF. Supplemented by reference TRBV5-1 and TRBJ1-4, the full variable domain reads KAGVTQTPRYLIKTRGQQVTLSCSPISGHRSVSWYQQTPGQGLQFLFEYFSETQRNKGNFPGRFSGRQFSNSRSEMNVSTLELGDSALYLCASSLTGATNEKLFFGSGTQLSVL.

This clonotype was counted many times. The chain carries TRBV25-1 and TRBJ2-7; possibly TRBD1 for D (5 bases). The germline V gene has CDR1 MGHDK and CDR2 SYGVNS. The CDR3 covers 12 residues. V was cut by 6 bases and J by 4 bases, with 10 bases left in between. CDR3: CASRQGLYEQYF. DNA of the CDR3: TGTGCCAGCAGGCAGGGCTTATACGAGCAGTACTTC.

The rearrangement links TRBV7-9 to TRBJ1-4; TRBD1 matches at 7 bases. The CDR3 has 15 amino acids. The junction had 6 bases not matched to a gene; V was cut back by 0 bases and J by 8 bases. Germline CDR1 reads SEHNR; CDR2 reads FQNEAQ (reference sequence). For the CDR3, the DNA is TGTGCCAGCAGCTTAGCGGTTGGCAGGGGGGAAAAACTGTTTTTT. Translating it yields CASSLAVGRGEKLFF.

This clonotype was detected ten times or more. The V and J genes are TRBV5-1 and TRBJ2-5; no definite D call. Germline V gene data show CDR1 as SGHRS and CDR2 as YFSETQ. This CDR3 comprises 15 residues. V was trimmed by 2 bases and J by 1 base, leaving 12 bases between them. The CDR3 sequence is CASSLSRRIQETQYF. For the CDR3, the DNA is TGCGCCAGCAGCTTAAGTCGGCGGATCCAAGAGACCCAGTACTTC.